This TCR beta chain was identified during a study of cytomegalovirus exposure and HLA in healthy donors. The study, taken as a whole, reports: A later analysis linked a missense variant in DCLRE1C to the trimming of TCR beta V and J genes.

Germline-derived CDR1 and CDR2 are SGHRS and YFSETQ. J was trimmed by 2 bases and V by 3 bases; bases with no gene match: 5. The CDR3 extends over 16 amino acids. As regards this clone: Its antigen is still unknown.

The PCR used 60 Vbeta and 13 Jbeta primers. The assay was immunoSEQ multiplex PCR, and TCRdb's table has in-frame clones only and misses some. The sample lists 75,000 to 90,000 clones, approximately 72% occurring once. The material sequenced was PBMCs. The source of this sequence is a woman in her forties in good health and CMV-seropositive. The chain combines TRBV5-1 with TRBJ2-7; 13 nucleotides line up with TRBD2. The CDR3 here is CASSSGGTSGAYEQYF. DNA for the CDR3: TGCGCCAGCAGCTCAGGAGGGACTAGCGGGGCCTACGAGCAGTACTTC.